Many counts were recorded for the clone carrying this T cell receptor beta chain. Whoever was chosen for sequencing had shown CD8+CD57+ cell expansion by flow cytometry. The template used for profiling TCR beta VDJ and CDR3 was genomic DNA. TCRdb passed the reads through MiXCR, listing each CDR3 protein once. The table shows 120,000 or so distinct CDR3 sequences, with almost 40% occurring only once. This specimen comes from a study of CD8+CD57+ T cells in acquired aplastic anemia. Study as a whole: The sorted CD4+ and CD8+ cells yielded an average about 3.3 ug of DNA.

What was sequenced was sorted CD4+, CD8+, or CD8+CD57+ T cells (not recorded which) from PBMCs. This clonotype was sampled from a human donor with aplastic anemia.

The CDR3 sequence is CASSLRSRSSGDQETQYF. The DNA for the CDR3 is TGTGCCAGCAGTTTAAGGTCGCGGTCTAGCGGGGATCAAGAGACCCAGTACTTC. This rearrangement joins TRBV12-3 or TRBV12-4 to TRBJ2-5; 9 nucleotides match TRBD2. V lost 2 bases to trimming and J lost 2 bases; unmatched junction nucleotides: 12. The CDR3 loop spans 18 amino acids.